This T cell receptor beta chain was found in a study of beta chain features in type 1 diabetes. This CDR3 has 13 amino acids. Trimming took off 7 bases at V and 0 bases at J, with 9 bases between the two ends. CDR1 is MDHEN, CDR2 SYDVKM, per germline. The sequenced template was cDNA made from the entire isolated RNA. Data came from immunoSEQ multiplex PCR; TCRdb stores just in-frame clones and leaves some out. Among approximately 260,000 clones, around 20% were seen once, and the ten largest hold around 0.028%. Points on this clone: Its antigen is not identified.

Notes on the study in general: The study found fewer insertions and more deletions at VDJ junctions in type 1 diabetes patients. The analysis here could not establish whether HLA type shapes TCRB rearrangement. Shortening of TCRB CDR3s, moderate but significant, appeared in all four CD4+ subsets of Type 1 diabetes patients.

The genes are TRBV28 and TRBJ1-2; D is ambiguous. This TCR was sampled from a woman in her thirties or forties with type 1 diabetes. Material: naive CD4+ T cells from blood. As DNA, the CDR3 is TGTGCCAGCACTCTAACAGCTAACTATGGCTACACCTTC. Translation: CASTLTANYGYTF.